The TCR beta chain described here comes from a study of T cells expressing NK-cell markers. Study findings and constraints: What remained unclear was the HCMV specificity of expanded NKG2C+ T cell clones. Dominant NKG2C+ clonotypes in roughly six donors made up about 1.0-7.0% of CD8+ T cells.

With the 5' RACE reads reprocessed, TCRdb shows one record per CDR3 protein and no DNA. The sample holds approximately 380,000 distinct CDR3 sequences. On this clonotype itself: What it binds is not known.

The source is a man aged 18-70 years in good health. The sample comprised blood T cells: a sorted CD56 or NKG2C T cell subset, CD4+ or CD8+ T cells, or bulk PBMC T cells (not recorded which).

The CDR3 region is CASSQGQNYGYTF. The chain combines TRBV7-2 with TRBJ1-2; TCRdb's D call, TRBD1, is unchecked because there is no DNA. Germline V CDR1 and CDR2: SGHTA, FQGNSA. The CDR3 is 13 residues long. The full variable domain, in which reference TRBV7-2 and TRBJ1-2 provide the parts outside the CDR3, is GAGVSQSPSNKVTEKGKDVELRCDPISGHTALYWYRQSLGQGLEFLIYFQGNSAPDKSGLPSDRFSAERTGGSVSTLTIQRTQQEDSAVYLCASSQGQNYGYTFGSGTRLTVV.